What follows describes a single T cell receptor (beta chain). Its antigen is unidentified. Trimming left V 1 base short and J 4 bases short, with 13 bases between. This CDR3 has 16 amino acids. Germline CDR1 reads SGHAT; CDR2 reads FQNNGV. TCRdb re-derived calls from the 5' RACE reads in MiXCR, one entry per CDR3 protein. Among 1.5 million to 2 million distinct CDR3 sequences, under 35% were seen once, and the ten largest hold approximately 0.29%. This specimen belongs to a study of identical twins. The study's findings and limits: Among out-of-frame alpha sequences shared by twins, low generation probability occurred in excess.

Sequenced: cord blood. The receptor's source is a newborn girl in good health. V and J are TRBV11-2 and TRBJ1-4, with D unclear. The CDR3 spells CASSLARTSVNEKLFF. The CDR3 bases are TGTGCCAGCAGCTTAGCTAGGACCTCCGTTAATGAAAAACTGTTTTTT.